These 11 T cell receptor beta chains were sequenced from one sample in a study of blood T cell repertoires in COVID-19 (dated by TCRdb to about 2020). Library preparation used the immunoSEQ multiplex PCR assay. TCRdb provides this immuneACCESS table in a form limited to in-frame rearrangements. Some clones are lacking; in checked studies, under half of them reflect an unresolved V gene, and why the rest are absent is not known. The table for this sample lists approximately 150,000 clones; more than 80% of them were counted only once. Of the sample, approximately 2.8% is held by the ten largest clones. Sequencing used peripheral blood. These TCRs come from a woman aged 55 to 70 with active COVID-19.

This rearrangement joins TRBV4-2 to TRBJ2-3; D may be TRBD2 (6 bases). The CDR3 covers 17 residues. Germline CDR1 is LGHNA and CDR2 is YNFKEQ. V was clipped by 1 base and J by 4 bases, with 18 bases between them. CDR3 nucleotides: TGTGCCAGCAGCCAAGTCTGGGCGGGGACGGGGTCAGATACGCAGTATTTT. This sequence encodes CASSQVWAGTGSDTQYF.

The genes are TRBV6-4 and TRBJ2-1; possibly TRBD2 for D (5 bases). The CDR3 is 15 amino acids. Germline V CDR1 and CDR2: MRHNA, SNTAGT. The CDR3 DNA sequence: TGTGCGCCCCAAGGAAGACTACCCCGCTACAATGAGCAGTTCTTC. Its translation: CAPQGRLPRYNEQFF.

The rearrangement uses TRBV10-3 and TRBJ2-3; TRBD2 matches 13 bases. CDR1 is ENHRY and CDR2 is SYGVKD in the germline V gene. CDR3 length: 18 amino acids. With 6 bases clipped from V and 2 bases from J, the junction kept 11 bases outside the gene matches. DNA for the CDR3: TGTGCCATCAGCGCCACCGGGACTAGCGGGGTAGCCACAGATACGCAGTATTTT. Translation: CAISATGTSGVATDTQYF.

This clone was seen only once. CDR3 nucleotides: TGTGCCAGCAGCGCAAGAGCGGGAGCTGGGTACAATGAGCAGTTCTTC. Its protein is CASSARAGAGYNEQFF. The chain is built from TRBV9 and TRBJ2-1; 8 positions match TRBD2. CDR1 is SGDLS, CDR2 YYNGEE, per germline. This CDR3 has 16 amino acids. J lost 4 bases, V lost 3 bases, and 9 bases had no gene match.

The rearrangement uses TRBV19 and TRBJ2-3, with 10 bases matching TRBD2. The CDR3 spans 14 residues. The J segment lost 3 bases and the V segment lost 6 bases, leaving 3 bases of the junction unmatched. The germline CDR1 and CDR2 sequences are LNHDA and SQIVND (reference sequence). CDR3 nucleotides: TGTGCCAGTAGACCTAGCGGGAGTACAGATACGCAGTATTTT. This encodes CASRPSGSTDTQYF. The full variable domain, completed using reference TRBV19 and TRBJ2-3, is DGGITQSPKYLFRKEGQNVTLSCEQNLNHDAMYWYRQDPGQGLRLIYYSQIVNDFQKGDIAEGYSVSREKKESFPLTVTSAQKNPTAFYLCASRPSGSTDTQYFGPGTRLTVL.

The chain uses TRBV27 and TRBJ2-5; TRBD1 matches 9 bases. Germline values: CDR1 MNHEY, CDR2 SMNVEV (reference sequence). V trimming: 4 bases; J trimming: 2 bases; junction bases outside the gene matches: 8. CDR3 length: 16 amino acids. CDR3 coding DNA: TGTGCCAGCAGTTCCACAGGGGGCTATACTCAAGAGACCCAGTACTTC. It is translated as CASSSTGGYTQETQYF.

The chain couples TRBV21-1 to TRBJ1-1. TRBV21-1 is marked as a pseudogene. CDR3 length: 18 residues. This CDR3 is CASSALRGARRGGAEAFF. As DNA, the CDR3 is TGTGCCAGCAGCGCATTACGGGGGGCGCGGCGAGGGGGAGCTGAAGCTTTCTTT.

J is TRBJ2-1 and V is TRBV7-2, with D uncertain. This CDR3 is 16 amino acids long. In germline, CDR1 is SGHTA, CDR2 FQGNSA. The V end was cut by 1 base, the J end by 9 bases, with 19 bases between. The CDR3 is CASSLGWARLVVEQFF. CDR3 nucleotides: TGTGCCAGCAGCTTAGGTTGGGCCAGGCTGGTTGTTGAGCAGTTCTTC.

The chain carries TRBV6-5 and TRBJ1-2, with 8 bases fitting TRBD1. CDR1 is MNHEY, CDR2 SVGAGI, per germline. The V gene end was trimmed by 6 bases and the J gene end by 8 bases; junction bases not matched to a gene: 8. The CDR3 has 13 amino acids. The CDR3, as DNA: TGTGCCAGCAGGACAGGGGTCTTGGACGGCTACACCTTC. Protein: CASRTGVLDGYTF.

The V gene is TRBV4-2, the J gene TRBJ1-2; weak D call: TRBD1 (5 bases). The CDR3 is made up of 17 amino acids. CDR1 and CDR2 from the germline V gene are LGHNA and YNFKEQ. V was cut by 4 bases and J by 0 bases, with 18 bases left in between. DNA for the CDR3: TGTGCCAGCAGCCCTAGGGACTCAGTAGGGACTAACTATGGCTACACCTTC. Its translation is CASSPRDSVGTNYGYTF.

J is TRBJ1-1 and V is TRBV6-1; D is undetermined. The V end was cut by 3 bases, the J end by 3 bases, with 5 bases between. Germline V gene lookup returns CDR1 MNHNS and CDR2 SASEGT. The CDR3 spans 12 residues. CDR3 protein: CASSDSYTEAFF. The CDR3 bases are TGTGCCAGCAGTGACAGTTACACTGAAGCTTTCTTT.